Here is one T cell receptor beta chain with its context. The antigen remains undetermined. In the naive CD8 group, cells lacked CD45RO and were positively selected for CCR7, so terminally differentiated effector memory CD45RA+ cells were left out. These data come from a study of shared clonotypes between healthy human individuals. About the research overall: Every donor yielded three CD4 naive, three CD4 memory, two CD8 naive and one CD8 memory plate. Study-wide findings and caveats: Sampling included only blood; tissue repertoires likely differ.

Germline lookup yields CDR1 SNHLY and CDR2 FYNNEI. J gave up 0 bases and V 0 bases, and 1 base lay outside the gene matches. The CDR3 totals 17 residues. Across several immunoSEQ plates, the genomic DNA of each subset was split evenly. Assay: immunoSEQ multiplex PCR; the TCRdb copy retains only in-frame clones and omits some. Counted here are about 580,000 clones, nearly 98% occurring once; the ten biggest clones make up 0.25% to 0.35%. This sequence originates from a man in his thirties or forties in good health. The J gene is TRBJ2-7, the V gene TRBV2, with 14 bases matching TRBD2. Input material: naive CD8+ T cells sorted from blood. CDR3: CASSEAGTSGSSYEQYF. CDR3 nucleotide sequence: TGTGCCAGCAGTGAAGCGGGGACTAGCGGGAGCTCCTACGAGCAGTACTTC. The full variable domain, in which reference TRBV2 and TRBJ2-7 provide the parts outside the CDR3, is EPEVTQTPSHQVTQMGQEVILRCVPISNHLYFYWYRQILGQKVEFLVSFYNNEISEKSEIFDDQFSVERPDGSNFTLKIRSTKLEDSAMYFCASSEAGTSGSSYEQYFGPGTRLTVT.